The clone carrying this T cell receptor beta chain was counted ten times or more. Its antigen is not identified. This sample stems from a study of HIV-infected patients and healthy controls. J was trimmed by 2 bases and V by 1 base; bases with no gene match: 3. The CDR3 length is 15 residues. Germline CDR1 SGHNT, CDR2 YYREEE (reference sequence). General study results and limits: No HLA typing of donors was done in this study. Healthy controls carried many MAIT alpha-chain CDR3s, while HIV+ repertoires had few.

Whole blood was used without fractionation, so all unsorted peripheral T cells were included. Reverse transcription used approximately 500 ng RNA and constant-region primers for alpha and beta. Using multiplexing indices, alpha and beta chain libraries were generated apart by chain-specific third strand synthesis. TCRdb re-called the 5' RACE reads with MiXCR, one entry per CDR3 protein. The profile shows 20,000 to 30,000 distinct CDR3 sequences, roughly 7.9% of them singletons. V gene TRBV5-4 combines with J gene TRBJ2-5; 9 positions match TRBD2. The sample taken for sequencing was blood. The source of this sequence is an adult in good health. For the CDR3, the DNA is TGTGCCAGCAGCTTGTCTGCGGGGGGGCAAGAGACCCAGTACTTC. It codes for CASSLSAGGQETQYF.